Described below is a single T cell receptor beta chain sequence and its context. This may come from a read error, since a much larger clone is one base off. This CDR3 has 14 amino acids. V was clipped by 8 bases and J by 2 bases, with 13 bases between them. CDR1 and CDR2 (germline): LNHDA, SQIVND (reference sequence). This entry is derived from a study of breast tumors, draining lymph nodes, adjacent tissues. TCRdb ran MiXCR on the multiplex PCR reads and lists one entry per CDR3 protein. Among approximately 130,000 distinct CDR3 sequences, 21% were seen once, and the ten largest hold 2.2%. Axillary draining lymph nodes of breast cancer patients supplied the node samples.

This receptor was identified in a female donor with breast cancer. Some clones in this sample may be carry-over from other donors' samples. V usage is TRBV19 and J usage is TRBJ1-5; D possibly corresponds to TRBD1 (5 bases). The sequenced material came from axillary lymph node tissue. The CDR3 DNA reads as TGTGCCAGTGGTGGGGGTAAACGCAATCAGCCCCAGCATTTT. Its protein product is CASGGGKRNQPQHF. Full variable domain (remainder filled in from reference TRBV19 and TRBJ1-5): DGGITQSPKYLFRKEGQNVTLSCEQNLNHDAMYWYRQDPGQGLRLIYYSQIVNDFQKGDIAEGYSVSREKKESFPLTVTSAQKNPTAFYLCASGGGKRNQPQHFGDGTRLSIL.